Described below is a single T cell receptor beta chain sequence and its context. Here immunoSEQ multiplex PCR was the method, and the copy in TCRdb shows in-frame clones only, minus some. The table includes more than 80,000 clones, about 90% detected once. These data belong to a study of T cell changes during pregnancy in multiple sclerosis. Material: peripheral blood, obtained before pregnancy. This TCR derives from a female donor with multiple sclerosis, enrolled in a pregnancy study.

CDR3 protein: CASSLTSGGGWETQYF. The CDR3 DNA sequence: TGTGCCAGCAGTCTTACTAGCGGGGGAGGATGGGAGACCCAGTACTTC. This chain joins TRBV2 and TRBJ2-5; 11 bases are a match to TRBD2. The CDR3 spans 16 residues. Germline CDR1 is SNHLY and CDR2 is FYNNEI. The trim removed 5 bases at V and 5 bases at J, leaving 10 bases unmatched.